The clone carrying this T cell receptor beta chain ranks as medium-sized in terms of frequency. The antigen is not known. The data were taken from a study of CXCR3-negative and CXCR3-positive naive CD8 T cells. Study-wide points: The naive subsets expressed comparable surface CD5, and the authors inferred TCR strength from TRB CDR3 properties. Memory cells differed in TRBV-TRBJ usage, but naive CXCR3-negative and CXCR3-positive cells had similar usage. CXCR3-expressing naive cells carried TRB CDR3s more hydrophobic than those of CXCR3-negative naive cells. Each naive subset displayed comparably high diversity, whereas memory CD8+ cells displayed much lower diversity.

The authors gated naive CD8+ T cells as CD45RO-CCR7+CD27+CD95-. The study made its TRB cDNA libraries by 5' RACE, adding UMI labels. TCRdb re-called the 5' RACE reads; every CDR3 protein appears as one record, without DNA. Listed are about 6,900 distinct CDR3 sequences; roughly 1.4% falls within the top ten. CDR1 and CDR2 from the germline V gene are SGHRS and YFSETQ. The CDR3 sequence is 13 residues long. The receptor comes from a human donor in good health. Some clones in this sample may be carry-over from other donors' samples. The sample comprised naive CXCR3+ CD8+ T cells from blood. The subset is: CD45RO-CCR7+CD27+CD95- naive CD8+ T cells expressing CXCR3 (TNR3+). The V and J genes are TRBV5-1 and TRBJ2-7; with no DNA, the TCRdb D assignment of TRBD2 cannot be verified. CDR3 sequence: CASKEGESYEQYF.